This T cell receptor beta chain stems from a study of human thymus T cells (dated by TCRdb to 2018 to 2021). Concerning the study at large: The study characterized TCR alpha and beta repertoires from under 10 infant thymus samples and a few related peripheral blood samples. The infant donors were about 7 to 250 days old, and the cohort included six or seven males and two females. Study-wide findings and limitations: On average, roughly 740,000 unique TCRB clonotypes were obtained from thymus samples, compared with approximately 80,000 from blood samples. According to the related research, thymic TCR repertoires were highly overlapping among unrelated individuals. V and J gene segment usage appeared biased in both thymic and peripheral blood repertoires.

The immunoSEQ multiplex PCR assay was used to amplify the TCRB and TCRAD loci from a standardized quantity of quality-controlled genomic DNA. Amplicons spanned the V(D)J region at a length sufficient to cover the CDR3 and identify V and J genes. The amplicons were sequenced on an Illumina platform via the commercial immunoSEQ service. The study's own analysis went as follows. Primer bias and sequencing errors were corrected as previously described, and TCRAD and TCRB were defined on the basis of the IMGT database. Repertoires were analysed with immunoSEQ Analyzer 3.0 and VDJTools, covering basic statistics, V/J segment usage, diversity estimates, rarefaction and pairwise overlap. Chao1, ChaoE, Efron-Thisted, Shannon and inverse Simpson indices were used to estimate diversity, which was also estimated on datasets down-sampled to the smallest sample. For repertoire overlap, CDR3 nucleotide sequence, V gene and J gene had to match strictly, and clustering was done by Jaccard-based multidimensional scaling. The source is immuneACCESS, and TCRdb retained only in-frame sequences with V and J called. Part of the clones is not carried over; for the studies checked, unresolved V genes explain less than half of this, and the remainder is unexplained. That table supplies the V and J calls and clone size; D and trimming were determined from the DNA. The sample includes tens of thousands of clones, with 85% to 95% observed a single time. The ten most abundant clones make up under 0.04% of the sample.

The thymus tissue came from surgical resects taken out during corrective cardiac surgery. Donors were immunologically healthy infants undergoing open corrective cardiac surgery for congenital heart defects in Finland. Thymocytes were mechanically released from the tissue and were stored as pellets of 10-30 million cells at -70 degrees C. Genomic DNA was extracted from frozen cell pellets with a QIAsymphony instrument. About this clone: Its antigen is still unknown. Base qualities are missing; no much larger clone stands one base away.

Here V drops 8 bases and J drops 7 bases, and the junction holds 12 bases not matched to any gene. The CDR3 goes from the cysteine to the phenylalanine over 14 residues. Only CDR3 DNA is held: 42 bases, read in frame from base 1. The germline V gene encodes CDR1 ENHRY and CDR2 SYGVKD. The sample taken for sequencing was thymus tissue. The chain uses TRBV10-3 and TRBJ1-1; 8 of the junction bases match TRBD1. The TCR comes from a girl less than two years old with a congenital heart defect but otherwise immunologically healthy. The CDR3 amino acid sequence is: CAIRERGQDIEAFF. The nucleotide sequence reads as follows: TGTGCCATCCGCGAACGGGGACAGGACATTGAAGCTTTCTTT.